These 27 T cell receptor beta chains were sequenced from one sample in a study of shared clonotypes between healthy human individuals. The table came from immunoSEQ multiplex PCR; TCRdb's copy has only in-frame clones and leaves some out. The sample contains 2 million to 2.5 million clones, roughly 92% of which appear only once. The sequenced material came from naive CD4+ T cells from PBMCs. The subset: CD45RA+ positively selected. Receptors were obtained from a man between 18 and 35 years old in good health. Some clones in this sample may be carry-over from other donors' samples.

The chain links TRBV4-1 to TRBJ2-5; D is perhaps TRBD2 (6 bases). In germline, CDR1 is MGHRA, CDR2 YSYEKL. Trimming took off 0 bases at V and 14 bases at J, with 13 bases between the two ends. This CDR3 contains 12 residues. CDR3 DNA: TGCGCCAGCAGCCAAGATGGGAGGCCGGATTACTTC. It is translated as CASSQDGRPDYF.

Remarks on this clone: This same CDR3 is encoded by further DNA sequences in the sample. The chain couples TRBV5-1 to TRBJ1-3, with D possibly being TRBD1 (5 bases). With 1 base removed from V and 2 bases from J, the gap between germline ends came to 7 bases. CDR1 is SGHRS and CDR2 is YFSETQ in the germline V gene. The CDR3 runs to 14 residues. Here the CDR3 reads CASSLTGTGNTIYF. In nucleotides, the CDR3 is TGCGCCAGCAGCTTGACAGGTACTGGAAACACCATATATTTT.

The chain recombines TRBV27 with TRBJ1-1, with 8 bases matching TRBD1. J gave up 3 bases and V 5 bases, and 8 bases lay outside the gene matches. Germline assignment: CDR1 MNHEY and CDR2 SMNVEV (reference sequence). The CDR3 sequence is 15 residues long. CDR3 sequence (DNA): TGTGCCAGCAGTCCGAGGACAGGGATGCACACTGAAGCTTTCTTT. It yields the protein CASSPRTGMHTEAFF.

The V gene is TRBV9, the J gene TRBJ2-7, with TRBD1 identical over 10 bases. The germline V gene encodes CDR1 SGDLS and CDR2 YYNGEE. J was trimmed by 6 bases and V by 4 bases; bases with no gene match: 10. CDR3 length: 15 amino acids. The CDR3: CASSPRDRGLGEQYF. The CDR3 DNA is TGTGCCAGCAGCCCCCGGGACAGGGGTTTAGGCGAGCAGTACTTC.

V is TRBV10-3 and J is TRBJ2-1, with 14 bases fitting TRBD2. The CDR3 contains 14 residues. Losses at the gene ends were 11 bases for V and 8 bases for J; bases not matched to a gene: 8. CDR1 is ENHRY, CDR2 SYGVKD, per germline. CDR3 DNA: TGTGCCTCCGAAGGGACTAGCGGGAGAGATGAGCAGTTCTTC. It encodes CASEGTSGRDEQFF.

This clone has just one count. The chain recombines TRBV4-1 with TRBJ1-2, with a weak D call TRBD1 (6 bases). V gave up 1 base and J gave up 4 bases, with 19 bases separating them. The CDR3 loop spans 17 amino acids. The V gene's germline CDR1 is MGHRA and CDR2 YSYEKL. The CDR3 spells CASSQGLPLDSGYGYTF. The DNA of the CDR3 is TGCGCCAGCAGCCAAGGGTTACCCTTGGACAGCGGCTATGGCTACACCTTC.

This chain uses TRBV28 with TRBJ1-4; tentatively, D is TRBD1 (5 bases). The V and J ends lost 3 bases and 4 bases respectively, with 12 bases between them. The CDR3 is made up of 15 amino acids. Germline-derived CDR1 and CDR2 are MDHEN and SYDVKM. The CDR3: CASSFSGPINEKLFF. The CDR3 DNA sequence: TGTGCCAGCAGTTTTTCGGGACCGATTAATGAAAAACTGTTTTTT.

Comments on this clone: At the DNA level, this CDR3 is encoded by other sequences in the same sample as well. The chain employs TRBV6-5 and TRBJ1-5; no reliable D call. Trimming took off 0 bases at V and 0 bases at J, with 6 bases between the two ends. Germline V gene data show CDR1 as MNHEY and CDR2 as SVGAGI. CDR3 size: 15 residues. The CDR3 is CASSYSGSSNQPQHF. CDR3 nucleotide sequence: TGTGCCAGCAGTTACTCTGGTAGTAGCAATCAGCCCCAGCATTTT.

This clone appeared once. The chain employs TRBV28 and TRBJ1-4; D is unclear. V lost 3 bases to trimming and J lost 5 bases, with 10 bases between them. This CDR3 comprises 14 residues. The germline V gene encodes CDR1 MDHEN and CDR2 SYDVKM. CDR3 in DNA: TGTGCCAGCAGTTTTGGGCAGTTGAATGAAAAACTGTTTTTT. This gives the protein CASSFGQLNEKLFF. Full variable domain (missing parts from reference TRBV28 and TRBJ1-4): DVKVTQSSRYLVKRTGEKVFLECVQDMDHENMFWYRQDPGLGLRLIYFSYDVKMKEKGDIPEGYSVSREKKERFSLILESASTNQTSMYLCASSFGQLNEKLFFGSGTQLSVL.

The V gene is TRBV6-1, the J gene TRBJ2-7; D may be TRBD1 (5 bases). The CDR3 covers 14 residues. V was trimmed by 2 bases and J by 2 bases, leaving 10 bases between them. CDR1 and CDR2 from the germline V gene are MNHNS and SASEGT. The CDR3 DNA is TGTGCCAGCAGTGAATTTGTGGGGCCCTACGAGCAGTACTTC. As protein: CASSEFVGPYEQYF.

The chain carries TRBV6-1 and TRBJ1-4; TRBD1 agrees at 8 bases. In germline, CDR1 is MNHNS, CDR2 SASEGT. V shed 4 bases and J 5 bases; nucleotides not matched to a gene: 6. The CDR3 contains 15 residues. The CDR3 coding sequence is TGTGCCAGCAGTGGGGGACAGGCGATGAATGAAAAACTGTTTTTT. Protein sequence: CASSGGQAMNEKLFF.

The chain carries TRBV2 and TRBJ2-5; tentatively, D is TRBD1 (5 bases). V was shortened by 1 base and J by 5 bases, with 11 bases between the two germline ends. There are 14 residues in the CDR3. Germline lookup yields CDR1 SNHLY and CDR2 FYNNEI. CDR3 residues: CASSEGQGTETQYF. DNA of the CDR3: TGTGCCAGCAGTGAAGGGCAGGGTACTGAGACCCAGTACTTC.

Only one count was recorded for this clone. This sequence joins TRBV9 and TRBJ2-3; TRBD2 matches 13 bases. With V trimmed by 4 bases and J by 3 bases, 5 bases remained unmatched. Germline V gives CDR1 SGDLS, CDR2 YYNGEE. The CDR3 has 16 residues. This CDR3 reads CASSPWTSGRTDTQYF. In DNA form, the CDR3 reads TGTGCCAGCAGCCCCTGGACTAGCGGGAGAACAGATACGCAGTATTTT.

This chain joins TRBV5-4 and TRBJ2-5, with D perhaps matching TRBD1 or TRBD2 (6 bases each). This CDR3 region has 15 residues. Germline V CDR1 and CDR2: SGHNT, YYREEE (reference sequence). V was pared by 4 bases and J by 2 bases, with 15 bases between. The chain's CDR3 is CASSLEGGRQETQYF. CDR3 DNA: TGTGCCAGCAGCCTGGAGGGGGGCCGGCAAGAGACCCAGTACTTC.

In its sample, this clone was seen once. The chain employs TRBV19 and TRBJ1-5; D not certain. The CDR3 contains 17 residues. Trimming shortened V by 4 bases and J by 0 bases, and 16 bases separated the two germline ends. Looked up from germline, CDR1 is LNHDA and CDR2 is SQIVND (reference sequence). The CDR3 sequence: CASSTRLAPTSNQPQHF. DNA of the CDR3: TGTGCCAGTAGTACCCGACTTGCCCCAACTAGCAATCAGCCCCAGCATTTT. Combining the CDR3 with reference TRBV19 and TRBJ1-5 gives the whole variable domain DGGITQSPKYLFRKEGQNVTLSCEQNLNHDAMYWYRQDPGQGLRLIYYSQIVNDFQKGDIAEGYSVSREKKESFPLTVTSAQKNPTAFYLCASSTRLAPTSNQPQHFGDGTRLSIL.

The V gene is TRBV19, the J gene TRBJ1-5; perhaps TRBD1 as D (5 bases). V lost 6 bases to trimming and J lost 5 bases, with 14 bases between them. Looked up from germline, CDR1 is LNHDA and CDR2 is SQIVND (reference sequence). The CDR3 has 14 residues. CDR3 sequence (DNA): TGTGCCAGTAGATCCATGGGGGGGGATCAGCCCCAGCATTTT. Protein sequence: CASRSMGGDQPQHF.

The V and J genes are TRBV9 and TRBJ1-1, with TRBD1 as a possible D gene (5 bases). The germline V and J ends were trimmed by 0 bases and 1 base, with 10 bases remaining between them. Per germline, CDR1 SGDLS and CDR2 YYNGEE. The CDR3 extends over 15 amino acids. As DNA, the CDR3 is TGTGCCAGCAGCGTAGTGGGGCGTGGGAACACTGAAGCTTTCTTT. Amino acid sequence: CASSVVGRGNTEAFF.

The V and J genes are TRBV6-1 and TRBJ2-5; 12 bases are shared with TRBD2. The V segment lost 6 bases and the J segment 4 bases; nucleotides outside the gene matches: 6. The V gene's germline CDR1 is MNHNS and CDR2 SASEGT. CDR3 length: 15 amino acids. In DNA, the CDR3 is TGTGCCAGCAGGAAGACTAGCGGGAGAGGAGAGACCCAGTACTTC. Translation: CASRKTSGRGETQYF.

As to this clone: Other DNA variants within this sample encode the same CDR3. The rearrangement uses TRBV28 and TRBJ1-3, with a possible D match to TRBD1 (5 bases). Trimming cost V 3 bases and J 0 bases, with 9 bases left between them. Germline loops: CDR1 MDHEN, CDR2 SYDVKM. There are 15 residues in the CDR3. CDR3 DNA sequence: TGTGCCAGCAGTTTGCCCGGGACCTCTGGAAACACCATATATTTT. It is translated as CASSLPGTSGNTIYF. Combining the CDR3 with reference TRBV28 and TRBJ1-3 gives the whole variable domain DVKVTQSSRYLVKRTGEKVFLECVQDMDHENMFWYRQDPGLGLRLIYFSYDVKMKEKGDIPEGYSVSREKKERFSLILESASTNQTSMYLCASSLPGTSGNTIYFGEGSWLTVV.

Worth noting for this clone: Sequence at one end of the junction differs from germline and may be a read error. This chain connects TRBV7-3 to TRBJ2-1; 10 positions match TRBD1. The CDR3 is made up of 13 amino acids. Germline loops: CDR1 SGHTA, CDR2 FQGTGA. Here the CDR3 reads CASSLTGTGESIF. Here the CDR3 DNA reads TGTGCCAGCAGCTTAACCGGGACAGGGGAGAGTATCTTC.

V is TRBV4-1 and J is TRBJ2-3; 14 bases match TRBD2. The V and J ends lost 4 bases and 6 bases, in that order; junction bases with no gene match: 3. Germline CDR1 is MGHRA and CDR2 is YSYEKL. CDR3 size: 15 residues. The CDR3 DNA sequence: TGCGCCAGCAGCCCGGGACTAGCGGGAGATGATACGCAGTATTTT. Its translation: CASSPGLAGDDTQYF.

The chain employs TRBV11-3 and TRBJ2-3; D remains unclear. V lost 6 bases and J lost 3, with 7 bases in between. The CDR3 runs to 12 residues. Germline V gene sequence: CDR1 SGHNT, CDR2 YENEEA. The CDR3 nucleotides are TGTGCCAGCAGGCAAAAGACAGATACGCAGTATTTT. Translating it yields CASRQKTDTQYF. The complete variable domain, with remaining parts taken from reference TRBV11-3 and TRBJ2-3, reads EAGVVQSPRYKIIEKKQPVAFWCNPISGHNTLYWYLQNLGQGPELLIRYENEEAVDDSQLPKDRFSAERLKGVDSTLKIQPAELGDSAVYLCASRQKTDTQYFGPGTRLTVL.

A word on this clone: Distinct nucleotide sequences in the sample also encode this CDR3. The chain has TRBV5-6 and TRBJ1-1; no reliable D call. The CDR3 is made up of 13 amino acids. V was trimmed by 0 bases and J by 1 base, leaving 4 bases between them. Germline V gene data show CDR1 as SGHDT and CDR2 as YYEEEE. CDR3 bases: TGTGCCAGCAGCTTGGAACGGAACACTGAAGCTTTCTTT. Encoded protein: CASSLERNTEAFF.

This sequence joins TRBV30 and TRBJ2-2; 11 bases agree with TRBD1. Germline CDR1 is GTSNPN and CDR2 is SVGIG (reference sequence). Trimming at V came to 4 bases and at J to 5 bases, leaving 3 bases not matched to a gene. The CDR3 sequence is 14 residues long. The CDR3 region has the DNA TGTGCCTGGAAGGACAGGGGGCTAACCGGGGAGCTGTTTTTT. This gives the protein CAWKDRGLTGELFF.

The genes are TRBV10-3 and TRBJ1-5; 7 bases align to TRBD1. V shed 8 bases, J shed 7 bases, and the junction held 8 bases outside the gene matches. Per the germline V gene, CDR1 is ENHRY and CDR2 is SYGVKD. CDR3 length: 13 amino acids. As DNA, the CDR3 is TGTGCCATCCAGACAGGGTCTAACCAGCCCCAGCATTTT. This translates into CAIQTGSNQPQHF.

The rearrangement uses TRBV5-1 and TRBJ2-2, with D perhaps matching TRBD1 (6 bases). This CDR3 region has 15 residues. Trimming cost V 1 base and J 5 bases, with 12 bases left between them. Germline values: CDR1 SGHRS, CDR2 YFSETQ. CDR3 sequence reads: CASSLLGAGTGELFF. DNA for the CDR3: TGCGCCAGCAGCTTGTTGGGGGCCGGGACCGGGGAGCTGTTTTTT.

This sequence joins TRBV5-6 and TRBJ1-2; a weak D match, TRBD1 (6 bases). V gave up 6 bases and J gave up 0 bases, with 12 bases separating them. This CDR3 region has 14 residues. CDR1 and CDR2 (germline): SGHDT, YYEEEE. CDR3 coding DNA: TGTGCCAGCATCCAGACAGGAACTAACTATGGCTACACCTTC. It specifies CASIQTGTNYGYTF. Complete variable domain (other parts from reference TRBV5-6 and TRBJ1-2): DAGVTQSPTHLIKTRGQQVTLRCSPKSGHDTVSWYQQALGQGPQFIFQYYEEEERQRGNFPDRFSGHQFPNYSSELNVNALLLGDSALYLCASIQTGTNYGYTFGSGTRLTVV.